The rows below give T cell receptor beta chains drawn from one sample of a study of OX40 agonist ivuxolimab in advanced cancers. The protocol was immunoSEQ multiplex PCR, while the TCRdb copy is restricted to in-frame clones and leaves out a portion. This repertoire shows about 69,000 clones, about nine tenths found once; its top ten account for approximately 15%. The input for sequencing was CD4+ or CD8+ T cells sorted from blood, taken in a trial of the OX40 agonist ivuxolimab. These receptors originate from an adult with an advanced solid tumor such as melanoma, head and neck, liver or kidney cancer. CDR3s leave out the opening cysteine and the closing phenylalanine or tryptophan.

>TRBV28
ASSATFIAGGPSYNEQF
>TRBV27
ASSLISGELF
>TRBV28
ASSTTASGGLSSYNEQF
>TRBV7-2
ASSTALYSNQPQH
>TRBV12-5
ASGTTLPGQGETGELF
>TRBV19
ASSMTRYNEQF
>TRBV12-5
ASGLRGDGPDEQF
>TRBV6-1
ASSEPGVPEAF
>TRBV4-3
ASSQDRDASRF
>TRBV7-7
ASSLDGSSYNEQF
>TRBV7-9
ASSSQGGMAYNEQF